A selection of T cell receptor beta chains follows, all from one sample in a study of CD8 T cells in Susac syndrome. Using its own MiXCR run on the immunoSEQ multiplex PCR reads, TCRdb lists one record per CDR3 protein. Of some 190,000 distinct CDR3 sequences in the sample, 90% to 95% were seen once. Specimen: CD4+ T cells from PBMCs. The receptors here all came from a human donor in good health. CDR3s include the opening cysteine and the closing phenylalanine or tryptophan. The D gene is left open where the match is weak. Size values are once, few and many counts, or a class for expanded clones, and some rows have none.

TRBD2	TRBV12-3/TRBV12-4	TRBJ2-1	.	CASSRGLAGVNEQFF	TGTGCCAGCAGTCGGGGACTAGCGGGAGTAAATGAGCAGTTCTTC
.	TRBV6-5	TRBJ1-6	.	CASSYPRQAGVGPLHF	TGTGCCAGCAGTTACCCACGACAGGCCGGGGTAGGACCCCTCCACTTT
TRBD2	TRBV9	TRBJ2-3	.	CASSPREGTTTDTQYF	TGTGCCAGCAGCCCCCGGGAGGGAACGACCACAGATACGCAGTATTTT
TRBD2	TRBV29-1	TRBJ2-2	.	CSARRGATGELFF	TGCAGCGCAAGGCGGGGGGCCACCGGGGAGCTGTTTTTT
TRBD2	TRBV27	TRBJ2-3	.	CASSLGSGGPTTQYF	TGTGCCAGCAGCCTCGGCAGCGGGGGGCCGACGACGCAGTATTTT
.	TRBV25-1	TRBJ1-1	.	CASSDLGNTEAFF	TGTGCCAGCAGTGATTTGGGGAACACTGAAGCTTTCTTT
.	TRBV5-1	TRBJ1-2	once	CASSPGQHNYGYTF	TGCGCCAGCAGCCCTGGACAGCATAACTATGGCTACACCTTC
.	TRBV3-1	TRBJ2-7	.	CASSDSPNAGEQYF	TGTGCCAGCAGCGATTCGCCCAACGCAGGGGAGCAGTACTTC
TRBD1	TRBV18	TRBJ2-1	.	CASSPPQGAGAEQFF	TGTGCCAGCTCACCACCGCAGGGGGCCGGGGCTGAGCAGTTCTTC
.	TRBV29-1	TRBJ1-1	.	CSVEDSGAFF	TGCAGCGTCGAGGACAGCGGGGCTTTCTTT
.	TRBV3-1	TRBJ2-1	.	CASSQDTGPPNEQFF	TGTGCCAGCAGCCAGGACACCGGGCCCCCCAATGAGCAGTTCTTC
.	TRBV4-3	TRBJ2-3	.	CASSLVRGSDTQYF	TGCGCCAGCAGCCTGGTTAGGGGCTCAGATACGCAGTATTTT
TRBD2	TRBV30	TRBJ2-5	.	CAWTSGRATETQYF	TGTGCCTGGACTAGCGGGAGGGCCACAGAGACCCAGTACTTC
.	TRBV20-1	TRBJ2-7	.	CSAALTVIPYEQYF	TGCAGTGCTGCCCTGACAGTCATCCCCTACGAGCAGTACTTC
.	TRBV30	TRBJ1-2	.	CAWSVIYGYTF	TGTGCCTGGAGTGTTATCTATGGCTACACCTTC
TRBD1	TRBV18	TRBJ2-7	.	CASSSRTGVYEQYF	TGTGCCAGCTCCTCCCGGACAGGGGTCTACGAGCAGTACTTC
.	TRBV6-1	TRBJ1-2	.	CASSEMEGSTYGYTF	TGTGCCAGCAGTGAAATGGAGGGATCAACCTATGGCTACACCTTC